Listed below are T cell receptor beta chains from one sample, sequenced in a study of blood T cell repertoires in COVID-19. The protocol was immunoSEQ multiplex PCR, while the TCRdb copy is restricted to in-frame clones and leaves out a portion. The sample yields 200,000 to 250,000 clones, roughly nine tenths seen once. Sequenced: PBMCs or T cells enriched from blood (not recorded which). These receptors originate from a woman aged 18-35 years in a cohort exposed to, infected with or recovered from COVID-19 (not recorded which). CDR3s include the opening cysteine and the closing phenylalanine or tryptophan. Fields, in order: clone size, D gene, J gene, V gene, CDR3 DNA, CDR3 protein. A D gene is named only where the DNA matches it firmly. Expanded clones get a size class; other rows say once, few or many, or leave the size out.

clone_size: .; d_call: TRBD1; j_call: TRBJ1-2; v_call: TRBV28; cdr3_nt: TGTGCCAGCAGTCACTCAGGGGGCGCGGACTATGGCTACACCTTC; cdr3_aa: CASSHSGGADYGYTF
clone_size: .; d_call: .; j_call: TRBJ2-7; v_call: TRBV3-1/TRBV3-2; cdr3_nt: TGTGCCAGCAGCCAAGGACAAGTGTACGAGCAGTACTTC; cdr3_aa: CASSQGQVYEQYF
clone_size: .; d_call: TRBD1; j_call: TRBJ1-2; v_call: TRBV19; cdr3_nt: TGTGCCAGTAGTTTGGGGACAGGGGGCGATGGCTACACCTTC; cdr3_aa: CASSLGTGGDGYTF
clone_size: .; d_call: .; j_call: TRBJ1-6; v_call: TRBV5-1; cdr3_nt: TGCGCCAGCAGCTTGCAGGGAAGGGATAATTCACCCCTCCACTTT; cdr3_aa: CASSLQGRDNSPLHF
clone_size: once; d_call: TRBD1; j_call: TRBJ1-1; v_call: TRBV5-4; cdr3_nt: TGTGCCAGCAGCTTCCCCACAGGGGCGAACACTGAAGCTTTCTTT; cdr3_aa: CASSFPTGANTEAFF
clone_size: .; d_call: TRBD1; j_call: TRBJ2-2; v_call: TRBV30; cdr3_nt: TGTGCCTGGAGTACATGGGGGACAGGGAGCACCGGGGAGCTGTTTTTT; cdr3_aa: CAWSTWGTGSTGELFF
clone_size: .; d_call: .; j_call: TRBJ2-7; v_call: TRBV7-8; cdr3_nt: TGTGCCAGCAGCGCGGGACGCGGGCCCGAGCAGTACTTC; cdr3_aa: CASSAGRGPEQYF
clone_size: .; d_call: TRBD1; j_call: TRBJ1-6; v_call: TRBV18; cdr3_nt: TGTGCCAGCTCACCCGGGACAGGGGGCGAGGACTCACCCCTCCACTTT; cdr3_aa: CASSPGTGGEDSPLHF
clone_size: .; d_call: .; j_call: TRBJ1-5; v_call: TRBV28; cdr3_nt: TGTGCCAGCAGTTCAAACAGGGTGACTGATCAGCCCCAGCATTTT; cdr3_aa: CASSSNRVTDQPQHF
clone_size: once; d_call: .; j_call: TRBJ2-5; v_call: TRBV10-1; cdr3_nt: TGCGCCAGCAGTGAGAGTCTAGGGGGGACCCAGTACTTC; cdr3_aa: CASSESLGGTQYF
clone_size: .; d_call: TRBD1; j_call: TRBJ2-5; v_call: TRBV5-1; cdr3_nt: TGCGCCAGCAGCTTGGAAAAGGGGGCAGAGACCCAGTACTTC; cdr3_aa: CASSLEKGAETQYF
clone_size: .; d_call: .; j_call: TRBJ2-1; v_call: TRBV7-6; cdr3_nt: TGTGCCAGCAGCGCCAGGGGCCCCTACAATGAGCAGTTCTTC; cdr3_aa: CASSARGPYNEQFF
clone_size: once; d_call: TRBD2; j_call: TRBJ2-1; v_call: TRBV15; cdr3_nt: TGTGCCACCAGCAGAGACCCCCTGAGCGGGGGGGTCTACAATGAGCAGTTCTTC; cdr3_aa: CATSRDPLSGGVYNEQFF
clone_size: .; d_call: .; j_call: TRBJ1-3; v_call: TRBV29-1; cdr3_nt: TGCAGCGTTATCGGTGCCTCATACTCTGGAAACACCATATATTTT; cdr3_aa: CSVIGASYSGNTIYF
clone_size: .; d_call: .; j_call: TRBJ1-4; v_call: TRBV3-1/TRBV3-2; cdr3_nt: TGTGCCAGCAGCCAAGTTCCCCGAGGAGGAGGTGAAAAACTGTTTTTT; cdr3_aa: CASSQVPRGGGEKLFF
clone_size: .; d_call: TRBD1; j_call: TRBJ2-7; v_call: TRBV3-1/TRBV3-2; cdr3_nt: TGTGCCAGCAGCCTGGGACAGGGGGTCGACGAGCAGTACTTC; cdr3_aa: CASSLGQGVDEQYF
clone_size: .; d_call: TRBD1; j_call: TRBJ1-5; v_call: TRBV7-2; cdr3_nt: TGTGCCAGCAGATCACAGGGGGACAATCAGCCCCAGCATTTT; cdr3_aa: CASRSQGDNQPQHF
clone_size: once; d_call: .; j_call: TRBJ1-6; v_call: TRBV6-5; cdr3_nt: TGTGCCAGCAGTTATTGGGAGGGGACTAATTCACCCCTCCACTTT; cdr3_aa: CASSYWEGTNSPLHF
clone_size: .; d_call: .; j_call: TRBJ1-1; v_call: TRBV10-2; cdr3_nt: TGCGCCAGCAGTGAGATTGGGGGGAAGGCTTTCTTT; cdr3_aa: CASSEIGGKAFF
clone_size: .; d_call: TRBD1; j_call: TRBJ2-7; v_call: TRBV28; cdr3_nt: TGTGCCAGCAGGACAGGGGGCAGCCTGGGGGAGCAGTACTTC; cdr3_aa: CASRTGGSLGEQYF
clone_size: .; d_call: .; j_call: TRBJ1-1; v_call: TRBV6-5; cdr3_nt: TGTGCCAGCAGTCCCCTGGGGGGGGATCTGGAAGCTTTCTTT; cdr3_aa: CASSPLGGDLEAFF
clone_size: .; d_call: TRBD2; j_call: TRBJ2-2; v_call: TRBV18; cdr3_nt: TGTGCCAGCTCACAGACTGGGACTAGCTCCGGGGAGCTGTTTTTT; cdr3_aa: CASSQTGTSSGELFF
clone_size: .; d_call: TRBD2; j_call: TRBJ2-1; v_call: TRBV7-3; cdr3_nt: TGTGCCAGCAGCGCCATTAGCGGGGGGGCCCACAGTGAGCAGTTCTTC; cdr3_aa: CASSAISGGAHSEQFF
clone_size: .; d_call: .; j_call: TRBJ1-2; v_call: TRBV7-5; cdr3_nt: TGTGCCAGAAGCTTAAAGGCGGCCAGGGGTTTCGGGCGATCTGGCTACACCTTC; cdr3_aa: CARSLKAARGFGRSGYTF
clone_size: .; d_call: TRBD2; j_call: TRBJ2-5; v_call: TRBV11-3; cdr3_nt: TGTGCCAGCAGCCAGACTAGCGGGGGGTTGGTGGGAGAGACCCAGTACTTC; cdr3_aa: CASSQTSGGLVGETQYF
clone_size: .; d_call: .; j_call: TRBJ1-1; v_call: TRBV4-2; cdr3_nt: TGTGCCAGCAGCCCCGCCAAGGGAGGAACTTTCTTT; cdr3_aa: CASSPAKGGTFF
clone_size: .; d_call: .; j_call: TRBJ1-1; v_call: TRBV12-3/TRBV12-4; cdr3_nt: TGTGCCAGCAGTTTATGGGGGGCTGAAGCTTTCTTT; cdr3_aa: CASSLWGAEAFF